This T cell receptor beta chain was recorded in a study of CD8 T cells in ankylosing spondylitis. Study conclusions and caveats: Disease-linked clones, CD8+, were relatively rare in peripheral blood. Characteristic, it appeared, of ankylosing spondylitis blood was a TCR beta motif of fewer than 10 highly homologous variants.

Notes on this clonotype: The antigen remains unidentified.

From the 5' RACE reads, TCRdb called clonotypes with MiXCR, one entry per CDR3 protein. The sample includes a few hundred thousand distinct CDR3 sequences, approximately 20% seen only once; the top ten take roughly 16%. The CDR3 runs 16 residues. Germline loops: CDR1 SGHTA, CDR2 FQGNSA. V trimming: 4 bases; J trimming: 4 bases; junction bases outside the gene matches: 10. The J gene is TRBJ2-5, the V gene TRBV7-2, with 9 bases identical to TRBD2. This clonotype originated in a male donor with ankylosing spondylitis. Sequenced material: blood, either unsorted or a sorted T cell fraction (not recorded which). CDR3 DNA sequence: TGTGCCAGCAGCTCCTCCGGGACTAGCTCCGTAGAGACCCAGTACTTC. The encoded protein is CASSSSGTSSVETQYF.